This T cell receptor beta chain was recorded in a study of T cells in Graves' hyperthyroidism and ophthalmopathy. As to this clonotype: What it recognizes is unknown.

Whole-study results and caveats: The model identified upcoming ophthalmopathy a median roughly 6.5 months ahead of onset. Among thyroid clonotypes expanded above 0.001, most also appeared in blood.

TCR beta CDR3 sequences were amplified from RNA transcripts. Initially, a first-round RT-PCR of the TCR CDR3 employed the HTBI primer set. TCRdb used MiXCR to reprocess the multiplex PCR reads, holding one entry per CDR3 protein. The sample lists approximately 700,000 distinct CDR3 sequences; 16% were seen once. The CDR3 has 15 amino acids. V was pared by 0 bases and J by 4 bases, with 13 bases between. Per the germline V gene, CDR1 is DFQATT and CDR2 is SNEGSKA (reference sequence). The diagnoses drew upon clinical symptoms, serum thyroxine and TRAb, thyroid ultrasound and orbital computed tomography. PBMCs were collected from a 10 ml volume of fresh peripheral blood.

Sample: blood. This receptor was taken from a man in his late teens or twenties with Graves' hyperthyroidism. The chain joins TRBV20-1 to TRBJ2-1; D is possibly TRBD2 (7 bases). CDR3 coding DNA: TGCAGTGCTAGAGATCGGGGGAGGGGGTACAATGAGCAGTTCTTC. Protein sequence: CSARDRGRGYNEQFF.